The clone carrying this T cell receptor beta chain was recorded many times. Its antigen remains unknown. CDR3 length: 16 residues. Germline trimming cut 4 bases from V and 8 bases from J; bases unmatched to any gene: 11. Per the germline V gene, CDR1 is SGHDN and CDR2 is FVKESK. This sample is drawn from a study of T cells in Graves' hyperthyroidism and ophthalmopathy. Amplification targeted TCR beta CDR3 regions from RNA transcripts. HTBI primers were used for first-round RT-PCR of the TCR CDR3. TCRdb processed the multiplex PCR reads anew with MiXCR; each CDR3 protein has one entry. The sample lists a few hundred thousand distinct CDR3 sequences; 15% to 18% were seen once. The hyperthyroidism patients had all been newly diagnosed, and their disease duration was under 2 months. Their ages ranged from 18 to 65 years. It was uncontrolled infection, other autoimmune disease, pregnancy or lactation that excluded patients. A sample of blood taken at first hyperthyroidism diagnosis preceded any ophthalmopathy symptoms.

General study points: Ophthalmopathy, which appeared later, was predicted by the model a median around 6 months before onset.

Material for sequencing was blood. The chain has TRBV14 and TRBJ2-1; 10 nucleotides match TRBD2. The clonotype originates from a woman younger than 30 with Graves' hyperthyroidism that later progressed to Graves' ophthalmopathy. Written as DNA, the CDR3 is TGTGCCAGCAGCCCCCACAGGGCTAGCGGGAGCCATGAGCAGTTCTTC. Residues: CASSPHRASGSHEQFF. The full variable domain, rest sourced from reference TRBV14 and TRBJ2-1, is EAGVTQFPSHSVIEKGQTVTLRCDPISGHDNLYWYRRVMGKEIKFLLHFVKESKQDESGMPNNRFLAERTGGTYSTLKVQPAELEDSGVYFCASSPHRASGSHEQFFGPGTRLTVL.